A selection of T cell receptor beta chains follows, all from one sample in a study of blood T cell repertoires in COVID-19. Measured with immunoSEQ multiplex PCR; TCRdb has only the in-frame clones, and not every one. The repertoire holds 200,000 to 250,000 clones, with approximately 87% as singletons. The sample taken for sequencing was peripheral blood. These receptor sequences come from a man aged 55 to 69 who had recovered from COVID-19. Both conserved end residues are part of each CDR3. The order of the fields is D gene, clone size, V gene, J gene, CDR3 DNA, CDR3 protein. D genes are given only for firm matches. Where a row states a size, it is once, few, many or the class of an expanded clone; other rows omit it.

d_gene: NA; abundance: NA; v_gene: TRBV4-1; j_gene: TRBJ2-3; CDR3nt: TGCGCCAGCAGCCAGGTCGGACACTCTAGCACAGATACGCAGTATTTT; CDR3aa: CASSQVGHSSTDTQYF
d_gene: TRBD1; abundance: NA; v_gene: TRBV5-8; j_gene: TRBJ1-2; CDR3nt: TGTGCCAGCAGCTTGGAGTGGGACAGGGCCACCTACACCTTC; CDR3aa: CASSLEWDRATYTF
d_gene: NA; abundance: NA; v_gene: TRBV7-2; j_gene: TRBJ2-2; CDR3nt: TGTGCCAGCAGCTTAAGTCGAGCCGGGGAGCTGTTTTTT; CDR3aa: CASSLSRAGELFF
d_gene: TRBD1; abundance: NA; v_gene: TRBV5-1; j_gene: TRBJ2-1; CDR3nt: TGCGCCAGCAGCTGGGGACAGGGGGCTCCCTCCTACAATGAGCAGTTCTTC; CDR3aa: CASSWGQGAPSYNEQFF
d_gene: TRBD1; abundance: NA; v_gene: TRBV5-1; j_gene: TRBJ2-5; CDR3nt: TGCGCCAGCAGCCCCCAAGGACGGGACAGGGGAGTACAAGAGACCCAGTACTTC; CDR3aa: CASSPQGRDRGVQETQYF
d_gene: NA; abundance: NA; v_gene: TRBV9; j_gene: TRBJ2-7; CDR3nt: TGTGCCAGCAGCCGGAGCGACGGGGCCTACGAGCAGTACTTC; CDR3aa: CASSRSDGAYEQYF
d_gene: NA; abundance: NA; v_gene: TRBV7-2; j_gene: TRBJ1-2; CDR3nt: TGTGCCAGCAGCTTAGCCCAGGGCTTCGACTATGGCTACACCTTC; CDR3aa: CASSLAQGFDYGYTF
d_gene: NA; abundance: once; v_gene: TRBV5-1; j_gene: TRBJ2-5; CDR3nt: TGCGCCAGCAGCTTGGGTGACAGCCCTGATCAAGAGACCCAGTACTTC; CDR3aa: CASSLGDSPDQETQYF
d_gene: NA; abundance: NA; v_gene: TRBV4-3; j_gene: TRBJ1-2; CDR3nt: TGCGCCAGCAGCCAAGAGTTAACGGCCGTCCAGGTATATGGCTACACCTTC; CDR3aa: CASSQELTAVQVYGYTF
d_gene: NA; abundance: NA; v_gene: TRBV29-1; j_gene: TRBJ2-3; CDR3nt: TGCAGCGTTGGGGGGCTTTCGGATACGCAGTATTTT; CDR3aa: CSVGGLSDTQYF
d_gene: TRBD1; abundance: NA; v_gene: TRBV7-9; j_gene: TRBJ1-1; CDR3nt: TGTGCCAGCAGCGCCACGGAAGGGGGCGAAGCTTTCTTT; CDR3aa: CASSATEGGEAFF
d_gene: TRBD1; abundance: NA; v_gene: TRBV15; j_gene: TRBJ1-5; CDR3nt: TGTGCCACCAGCGGAAGAAGGGGGCGCAATCAGCCCCAGCATTTT; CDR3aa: CATSGRRGRNQPQHF
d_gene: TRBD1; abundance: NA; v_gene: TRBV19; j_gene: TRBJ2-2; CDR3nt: TGTGCCAGTAGTACGGGACAGGCTCACACCGGGGAGCTGTTTTTT; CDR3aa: CASSTGQAHTGELFF
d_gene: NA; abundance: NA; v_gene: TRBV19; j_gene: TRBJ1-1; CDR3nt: TGTGCCAGCACGAGACTATCTGAAGCTTTCTTT; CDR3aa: CASTRLSEAFF
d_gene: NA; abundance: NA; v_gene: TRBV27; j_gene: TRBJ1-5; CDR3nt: TGTGCCAGCAGAGCTACAGGGTGGTATCAGCCCCAGCATTTT; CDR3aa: CASRATGWYQPQHF
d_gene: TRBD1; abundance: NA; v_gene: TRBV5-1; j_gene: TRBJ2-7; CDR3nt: TGCGCCAGCAGCTTGGAGGACAGGGGTCACGAGCAGTACTTC; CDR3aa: CASSLEDRGHEQYF
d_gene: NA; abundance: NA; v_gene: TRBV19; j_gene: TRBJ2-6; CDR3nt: TGTGCCAGTAGTCCAAACAGGGTCTCCGGGGCCAACGTCCTGACTTTC; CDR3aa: CASSPNRVSGANVLTF
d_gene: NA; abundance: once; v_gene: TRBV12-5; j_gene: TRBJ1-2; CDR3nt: TGTGCTAGTGGATCCGCCGCGCCGGATGGCTACACCTTC; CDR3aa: CASGSAAPDGYTF
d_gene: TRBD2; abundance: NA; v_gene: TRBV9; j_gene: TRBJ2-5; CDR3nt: TGTGCCAGCAGCGTAGCTACTAGCGGGGGGTACCAAGAGACCCAGTACTTC; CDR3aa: CASSVATSGGYQETQYF
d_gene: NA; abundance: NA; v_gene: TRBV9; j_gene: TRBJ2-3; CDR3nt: TGTGCCAGCAGCGTCTGGGGAGGCCGCACAGATACGCAGTATTTT; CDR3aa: CASSVWGGRTDTQYF
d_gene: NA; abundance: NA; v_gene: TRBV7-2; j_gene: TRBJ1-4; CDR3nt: TGTGCCAGCAGCTTAGGTCCGGGAGCTAATGAAAAACTGTTTTTT; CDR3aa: CASSLGPGANEKLFF
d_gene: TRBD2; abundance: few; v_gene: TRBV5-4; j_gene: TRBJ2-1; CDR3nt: TGTGCCAGCAGCCCAGGACTAGCGGGAGCCTACAATGAGCAGTTCTTC; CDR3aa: CASSPGLAGAYNEQFF
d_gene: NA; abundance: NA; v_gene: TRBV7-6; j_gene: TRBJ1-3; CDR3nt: TGTGCCAGCAGCTTAATGGGCAGGGCCGGTGGAAACACCATATATTTT; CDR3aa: CASSLMGRAGGNTIYF
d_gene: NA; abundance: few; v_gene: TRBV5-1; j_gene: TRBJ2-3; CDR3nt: TGCGCCAGCAGTTTACAGGGTAGCACAGATACGCAGTATTTT; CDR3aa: CASSLQGSTDTQYF
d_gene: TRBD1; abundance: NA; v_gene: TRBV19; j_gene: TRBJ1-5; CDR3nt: TGTGCCAGTAAGGGGACAGGGACTCAGCCCCAGCATTTT; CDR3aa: CASKGTGTQPQHF
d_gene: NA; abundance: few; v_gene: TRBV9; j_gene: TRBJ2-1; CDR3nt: TGTGCCAGCAGCTCCCTAGACCGGGCCAGACAGTACAATGAGCAGTTCTTC; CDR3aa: CASSSLDRARQYNEQFF
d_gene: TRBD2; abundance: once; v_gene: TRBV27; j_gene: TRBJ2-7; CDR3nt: TGTGCCAGCAGTTTATCGGCGGGGACTAGCGAGACCTACGAGCAGTACTTC; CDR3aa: CASSLSAGTSETYEQYF
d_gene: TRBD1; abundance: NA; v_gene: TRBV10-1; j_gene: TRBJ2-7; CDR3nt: TGCGCCAGCAGTCCGACATTAACGACAGGGTCCTCCTACGAGCAGTACTTC; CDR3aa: CASSPTLTTGSSYEQYF
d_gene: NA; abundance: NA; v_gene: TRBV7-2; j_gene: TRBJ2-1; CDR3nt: TGTGCCAGCAGCTTAGTAGCGGATTCCTACAATGAGCAGTTCTTC; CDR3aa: CASSLVADSYNEQFF
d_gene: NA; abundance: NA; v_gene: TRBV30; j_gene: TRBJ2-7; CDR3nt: TGTGCCTGGAGTGTACCGGAGGGTTCTACCTACGAGCAGTACTTC; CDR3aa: CAWSVPEGSTYEQYF
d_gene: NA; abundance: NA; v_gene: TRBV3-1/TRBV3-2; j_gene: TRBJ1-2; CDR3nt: TGTGCCAGCAGCCAAACGTCAGGTGGTGGATATGGCTACACCTTC; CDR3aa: CASSQTSGGGYGYTF
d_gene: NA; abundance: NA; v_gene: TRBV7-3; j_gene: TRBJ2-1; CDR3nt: TGTGCCAGCAGCTCTCGGGGGAGCTCCTACAATGAGCAGTTCTTC; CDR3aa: CASSSRGSSYNEQFF
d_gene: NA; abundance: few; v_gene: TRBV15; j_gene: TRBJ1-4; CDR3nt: TGTGCCACCAGCTCTGGGGGGGGGAAGGAAAAACTGTTTTTT; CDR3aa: CATSSGGGKEKLFF